These 21 T cell receptor beta chains share one sample of origin, sequenced in a study of long-term antiretroviral therapy in people with HIV. With survey level as its setting, the immunoSEQ assay was v3.0. Measured with immunoSEQ multiplex PCR; TCRdb has only the in-frame clones, and not every one. The sample lists around 30,000 clones; approximately 87% were seen once. Here the sequenced sample was unsorted PBMCs, taken 0.5 years after starting antiretroviral therapy. These receptors were collected from a woman aged 18-29 years with HIV.

This chain links TRBV7-2 with TRBJ2-5; TRBD2 matches at 9 bases. CDR1 is SGHTA and CDR2 is FQGNSA in the germline V gene. V lost 5 bases to trimming and J lost 5 bases; unmatched junction nucleotides: 9. This CDR3 has 15 residues. This CDR3 is CASSAGGRARETQYF. The DNA for the CDR3 is TGTGCCAGCAGCGCTGGCGGGAGGGCAAGGGAGACCCAGTACTTC.

The chain links TRBV6-1 to TRBJ2-1; tentative D call: TRBD1 (5 bases). The CDR3 loop spans 13 amino acids. V lost 4 bases to trimming and J lost 6 bases, with 10 bases between them. The V gene's germline CDR1 is MNHNS and CDR2 SASEGT. CDR3 amino acids: CASSGPRVNEQFF. In DNA form, the CDR3 reads TGTGCCAGCAGTGGCCCCAGGGTCAATGAGCAGTTCTTC.

The chain uses TRBV18 and TRBJ1-5; 10 nucleotides agree with TRBD1. Losses at the gene ends were 4 bases for V and 5 bases for J; bases not matched to a gene: 8. The CDR3 runs 16 residues. Germline values: CDR1 KGHSH, CDR2 LQKENI. The CDR3 here is CASSRSTGGVDQPQHF. DNA for the CDR3: TGTGCCAGCTCACGTTCGACAGGGGGCGTAGATCAGCCCCAGCATTTT.

This clone was seen more than once but under ten times. The rearrangement joins TRBV29-1 to TRBJ2-7, with 14 nucleotides matching TRBD2. This CDR3 is built from 16 residues. The germline gives CDR1 SQVTM, CDR2 ANQGSEA. The V and J ends lost 3 bases and 4 bases, in that order; junction bases with no gene match: 8. CDR3 coding DNA: TGCAGCGTTGAGGCCCCCGGGACTAGCGGGAGATACGAGCAGTACTTC. Translating it yields CSVEAPGTSGRYEQYF.

The chain recombines TRBV15 with TRBJ2-7; D is unresolved. Trimming left V 0 bases short and J 2 bases short, with 5 bases between. CDR1 is LNHNV and CDR2 is YYDKDF in the germline V gene (reference sequence). This CDR3 is 13 amino acids long. The CDR3 DNA is TGTGCCACCAGCAGAGAACTGACCTACGAGCAGTACTTC. It translates to CATSRELTYEQYF.

This clone has just one count. The V call is TRBV19, the J call TRBJ1-5; perhaps TRBD1 as D (5 bases). Between the trimmed V and J ends, which lost 5 bases and 0 bases, there was a span of 11 bases. This CDR3 has 15 amino acids. CDR1 LNHDA and CDR2 SQIVND come from the germline V gene (reference sequence). CDR3 region: CASSAGPYSNQPQHF. CDR3 bases: TGTGCCAGTAGTGCGGGACCGTATAGCAATCAGCCCCAGCATTTT.

The chain carries TRBV27 and TRBJ2-5, with 8 positions matching TRBD2. V shed 1 base and J 2 bases; nucleotides not matched to a gene: 3. Germline CDR1 is MNHEY and CDR2 is SMNVEV (reference sequence). CDR3 length equals 15 residues. The CDR3 region has the DNA TGTGCCAGCAGTTTATTGGGGACTAGTCAAGAGACCCAGTACTTC. The encoded protein is CASSLLGTSQETQYF.

The J gene is TRBJ2-5, the V gene TRBV6-5; D gene unclear. CDR1 is MNHEY and CDR2 is SVGAGI in the germline V gene. V was shortened by 0 bases and J by 5 bases, with 10 bases between the two germline ends. The CDR3 spans 14 residues. The CDR3 DNA reads as TGTGCCAGCAGTTACTCGATTGGGGTGGAGACCCAGTACTTC. It is translated as CASSYSIGVETQYF.

The chain carries TRBV7-3 and TRBJ2-6; 7 positions agree with TRBD1. Germline V CDR1 and CDR2: SGHTA, FQGTGA. The CDR3 covers 22 residues. The V and J ends lost 3 bases and 0 bases, in that order; junction bases with no gene match: 20. The CDR3 DNA reads TGTGCCAGCAGCTTTTTCCCCCCCAGCCAAACCCGACAGGGCTCTGGGGCCAACGTCCTGACTTTC. Amino acid sequence: CASSFFPPSQTRQGSGANVLTF.

V usage is TRBV25-1 and J usage is TRBJ2-5; no reliable D call. The CDR3 extends over 13 amino acids. Germline loops: CDR1 MGHDK, CDR2 SYGVNS. V was pared by 4 bases and J by 2 bases, with 8 bases between. The CDR3 bases are TGTGCCAGCAGTGGGTACCAGCAAGAGACCCAGTACTTC. Residues: CASSGYQQETQYF. The full variable domain, with the rest looked up from reference TRBV25-1 and TRBJ2-5, is EADIYQTPRYLVIGTGKKITLECSQTMGHDKMYWYQQDPGMELHLIHYSYGVNSTEKGDLSSESTVSRIRTEHFPLTLESARPSHTSQYLCASSGYQQETQYFGPGTRLLVL.

Written as DNA, the CDR3 is TGTGCCAGCAGCGATAGGATGAACACTGAAGCTTTCTTT. This gives the protein CASSDRMNTEAFF. The rearrangement joins TRBV6-5 to TRBJ1-1; D is undetermined. CDR3 length: 13 amino acids. The V gene's germline CDR1 is MNHEY and CDR2 SVGAGI. V dropped 6 bases and J dropped 0 bases, with 8 bases sitting between them.

The V and J genes are TRBV5-5 and TRBJ2-3; 10 positions agree with TRBD2. The germline V gene encodes CDR1 SGHKS and CDR2 YYEKEE (reference sequence). The CDR3 is made up of 16 amino acids. V gave up 2 bases and J gave up 4 bases; unmatched junction bases: 7. CDR3 sequence: CASSLGTSDTPDTQYF. The CDR3 DNA sequence: TGTGCCAGCAGCTTAGGGACTAGCGACACTCCAGATACGCAGTATTTT. Combining the CDR3 with reference TRBV5-5 and TRBJ2-3 gives the whole variable domain DAGVTQSPTHLIKTRGQQVTLRCSPISGHKSVSWYQQVLGQGPQFIFQYYEKEERGRGNFPDRFSARQFPNYSSELNVNALLLGDSALYLCASSLGTSDTPDTQYFGPGTRLTVL.

This sequence joins TRBV6-5 and TRBJ1-1; D ambiguous. CDR3 length: 11 residues. V dropped 6 bases and J dropped 7 bases, with 9 bases sitting between them. In germline, CDR1 is MNHEY, CDR2 SVGAGI. CDR3 coding DNA: TGTGCCAGCAGGGCTGGGCTTGAAGCTTTCTTT. It yields the protein CASRAGLEAFF.

J is TRBJ1-4 and V is TRBV5-1, with D possibly matching TRBD1 (5 bases). V lost 0 bases and J 8 bases, leaving 11 bases between the germline ends. The germline gives CDR1 SGHRS, CDR2 YFSETQ. This CDR3 has 14 residues. CDR3 sequence: CASSLVAGSEKLFF. The CDR3 coding sequence is TGCGCCAGCAGCTTGGTGGCAGGGTCGGAAAAACTGTTTTTT.

The chain links TRBV4-3 to TRBJ2-3; 10 bases are a match to TRBD2. The trim removed 5 bases at V and 1 base at J, leaving 9 bases unmatched. Germline V gene lookup returns CDR1 LGHNA and CDR2 YSLEER. The CDR3 consists of 17 residues. CDR3 region: CASSYLAGEQGTDTQYF. The CDR3 DNA is TGCGCCAGCAGCTACCTAGCGGGAGAGCAGGGCACAGATACGCAGTATTTT.

The V and J genes are TRBV9 and TRBJ2-1, with a possible D match to TRBD1 (6 bases). Per germline, CDR1 SGDLS and CDR2 YYNGEE. Trimming pared 0 bases from V and 0 bases from J, leaving 7 bases between. CDR3 size: 15 residues. CDR3 bases: TGTGCCAGCAGCGTAGGGACAGTCTCCTACAATGAGCAGTTCTTC. Protein sequence: CASSVGTVSYNEQFF. Complete variable domain (other parts from reference TRBV9 and TRBJ2-1): DSGVTQTPKHLITATGQRVTLRCSPRSGDLSVYWYQQSLDQGLQFLIQYYNGEERAKGNILERFSAQQFPDLHSELNLSSLELGDSALYFCASSVGTVSYNEQFFGPGTRLTVL.

Only one count was recorded for this clone. The chain joins TRBV10-3 to TRBJ2-7, with 12 bases fitting TRBD2. J was trimmed by 6 bases and V by 7 bases; bases with no gene match: 7. The germline CDR1 and CDR2 sequences are ENHRY and SYGVKD. The CDR3 length is 14 residues. CDR3 loop: CAIKTSGSGAEQYF. Here the CDR3 DNA reads TGTGCCATCAAGACTAGCGGGAGTGGCGCCGAGCAGTACTTC.

V usage is TRBV6-6 and J usage is TRBJ1-2; D not resolved. The CDR3 length is 13 residues. Trimming cost V 6 bases and J 4 bases, with 12 bases left between them. The germline gives CDR1 MNHNY, CDR2 SVGAGI (reference sequence). The CDR3 nucleotides are TGTGCCAGCAGAACCACAGATCTCTATGGCTACACCTTC. Translating gives CASRTTDLYGYTF.

This rearrangement joins TRBV7-2 to TRBJ1-2; D unresolved. The CDR3 is made up of 14 amino acids. V was cut by 1 base and J by 6 bases, with 12 bases left in between. Germline CDR1 and CDR2: SGHTA and FQGNSA. CDR3 sequence: CASSLVTAFNGYTF. The CDR3 DNA reads TGTGCCAGCAGCTTAGTCACAGCCTTTAATGGCTACACCTTC.

This chain links TRBV11-2 with TRBJ2-2, with 7 bases lining up with TRBD1. In germline, CDR1 is SGHAT, CDR2 FQNNGV. V lost 4 bases and J lost 8; bases outside the gene matches: 7. CDR3 length equals 14 residues. CDR3 DNA: TGTGCCAGCAGCTCCGATAGGGGGCGAGGGGAGCTGTTTTTT. It specifies CASSSDRGRGELFF. Combining the CDR3 with reference TRBV11-2 and TRBJ2-2 gives the whole variable domain EAGVAQSPRYKIIEKRQSVAFWCNPISGHATLYWYQQILGQGPKLLIQFQNNGVVDDSQLPKDRFSAERLKGVDSTLKIQPAKLEDSAVYLCASSSDRGRGELFFGEGSRLTVL.

The rearrangement uses TRBV19 and TRBJ2-1; 7 bases align to TRBD1. This CDR3 spans 15 amino acids. Per germline, CDR1 LNHDA and CDR2 SQIVND (reference sequence). Trimming removed 4 bases from V and 4 bases from J; junction bases left unmatched: 7. The CDR3 sequence: CASSTRQGFYNEQFF. CDR3 DNA sequence: TGTGCCAGTAGTACTCGACAGGGCTTTTACAATGAGCAGTTCTTC.